Below, 9 T cell receptor beta chains from the same sample are listed, as sequenced in a study of T cell responses to AZD1222 COVID-19 vaccine. Repertoires were generated with immunoSEQ multiplex PCR, while TCRdb's copy carries only in-frame clones and drops some. The top ten hold 10% to 15% of the sample, which has about 110,000 clones, roughly 87% seen once. This specimen was peripheral blood, taken on day 0 of MenACWY control vaccination. The receptors originated from an adult in good health.

V and J are TRBV28 and TRBJ1-2; 7 positions match TRBD1. The CDR3 totals 14 residues. V was pared by 9 bases and J by 2 bases, with 9 bases of the junction left unmatched. Looked up from germline, CDR1 is MDHEN and CDR2 is SYDVKM. DNA of the CDR3: TGTGCCAGTTCACTCCAGGGGGGGAACTATGGCTACACCTTC. Translation gives CASSLQGGNYGYTF.

The CDR3 DNA follows: TGTGCCAGCAGCGGGGACCGCTACGAGCAGTACTTC. Translated: CASSGDRYEQYF. V is TRBV6-5 and J is TRBJ2-7, with D perhaps matching TRBD1 or TRBD2 (5 bases each). CDR1 and CDR2 (germline): MNHEY, SVGAGI. Between the trimmed V and J ends, which lost 6 bases and 3 bases, there was a span of 9 bases. This CDR3 contains 12 residues.

The rearrangement links TRBV10-2 to TRBJ1-2; D not certain. CDR1 and CDR2 (germline): WSHSY, SAAADI. This CDR3 is 15 amino acids long. Between the trimmed V and J ends, which lost 6 bases and 0 bases, there was a span of 14 bases. The CDR3 sequence: CASRFGPTANYGYTF. In DNA form, the CDR3 reads TGCGCCAGCAGGTTTGGACCGACGGCTAACTATGGCTACACCTTC.

The V gene is TRBV5-4, the J gene TRBJ2-3; no definite D call. Germline V gene lookup returns CDR1 SGHNT and CDR2 YYREEE (reference sequence). V was shortened by 1 base and J by 6 bases, with 9 bases between the two germline ends. This CDR3 has 13 residues. The CDR3 region has the DNA TGTGCCAGCAGCTTGTACCCCGAGGATACGCAGTATTTT. Its translation: CASSLYPEDTQYF.

The chain carries TRBV28 and TRBJ2-1, with 8 bases that match TRBD1. V gave up 2 bases and J gave up 5 bases; unmatched junction bases: 14. This CDR3 is 18 amino acids long. Germline-derived CDR1 and CDR2 are MDHEN and SYDVKM. This chain's CDR3 is CASSLEGYGDRSDNEQFF. The CDR3 DNA is TGTGCCAGCAGTTTAGAAGGTTATGGGGACAGGTCTGACAATGAGCAGTTCTTC.

The chain couples TRBV29-1 to TRBJ2-7, with 9 bases lining up with TRBD2. CDR1 is SQVTM, CDR2 ANQGSEA, per germline. The CDR3 loop spans 14 amino acids. V was pared by 3 bases and J by 2 bases, with 5 bases of the junction left unmatched. The CDR3 DNA reads TGCAGCGTTGATCTAGCGGGGTCCACCTACGAGCAGTACTTC. Translated: CSVDLAGSTYEQYF.

The chain carries TRBV11-1 and TRBJ2-1, with D perhaps matching TRBD1 (5 bases). Trimming removed 6 bases from V and 6 bases from J, with 12 bases in between. Germline V gives CDR1 SGHAT, CDR2 FQDESV (reference sequence). This CDR3 has 13 amino acids. For the CDR3, the DNA is TGTGCCAGCAGTCCCACAGGAGCCAATGAGCAGTTCTTC. Amino acid sequence: CASSPTGANEQFF. The variable domain in full, completed from reference TRBV11-1 and TRBJ2-1, reads EAEVAQSPRYKITEKSQAVAFWCDPISGHATLYWYRQILGQGPELLVQFQDESVVDDSQLPKDRFSAERLKGVDSTLKIQPAELGDSAMYLCASSPTGANEQFFGPGTRLTVL.

The V gene is TRBV30, the J gene TRBJ1-2; D is unresolved. Per germline, CDR1 GTSNPN and CDR2 SVGIG (reference sequence). The CDR3 spans 13 residues. The CDR3 sequence is CATFPSVDYGYTF. For the CDR3, the DNA is TGTGCAACCTTCCCCTCTGTGGACTATGGCTACACCTTC. Full variable domain (outside the CDR3, taken from reference TRBV30 and TRBJ1-2): SQTIHQWPATLVQPVGSPLSLECTVEGTSNPNLYWYRQAAGRGLQLLFYSVGIGQISSEVPQNLSASRPQDRQFILSSKKLLLSDSGFYLCATFPSVDYGYTFGSGTRLTVV.

The J gene is TRBJ1-2, the V gene TRBV27; possible D gene TRBD1, 5 bases. V was pared by 0 bases and J by 0 bases, with 23 bases between. CDR1 and CDR2 (germline): MNHEY, SMNVEV (reference sequence). This CDR3 has 20 amino acids. CDR3 loop: CASSLSGLGGEGLANYGYTF. CDR3 DNA sequence: TGTGCCAGCAGTTTATCGGGACTGGGAGGGGAGGGCTTAGCTAACTATGGCTACACCTTC.